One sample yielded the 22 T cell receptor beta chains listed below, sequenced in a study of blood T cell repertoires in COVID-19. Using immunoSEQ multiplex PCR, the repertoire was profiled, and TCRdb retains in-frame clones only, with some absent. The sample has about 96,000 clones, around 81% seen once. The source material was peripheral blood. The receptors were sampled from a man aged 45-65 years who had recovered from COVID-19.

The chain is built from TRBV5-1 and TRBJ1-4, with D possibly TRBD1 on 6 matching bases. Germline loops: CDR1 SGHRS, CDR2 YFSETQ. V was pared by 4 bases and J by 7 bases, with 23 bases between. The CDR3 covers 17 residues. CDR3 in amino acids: CASSPVVGQLMGEKLFF. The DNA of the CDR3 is TGCGCCAGCAGCCCCGTCGTTGGACAGCTAATGGGTGAAAAACTGTTTTTT.

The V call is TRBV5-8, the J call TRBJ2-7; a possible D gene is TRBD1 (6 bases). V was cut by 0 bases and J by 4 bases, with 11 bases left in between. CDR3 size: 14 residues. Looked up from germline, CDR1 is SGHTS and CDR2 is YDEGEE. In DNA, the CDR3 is TGTGCCAGCAGCTTGGTAACAGGGTTGTACGAGCAGTACTTC. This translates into CASSLVTGLYEQYF.

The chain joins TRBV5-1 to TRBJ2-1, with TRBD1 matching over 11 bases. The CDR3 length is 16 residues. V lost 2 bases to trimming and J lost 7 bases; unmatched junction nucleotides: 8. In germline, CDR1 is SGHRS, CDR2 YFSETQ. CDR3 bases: TGCGCCAGCAGCTTAAAGTCCGGGACAGGGGGTAATGAGCAGTTCTTC. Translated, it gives CASSLKSGTGGNEQFF.

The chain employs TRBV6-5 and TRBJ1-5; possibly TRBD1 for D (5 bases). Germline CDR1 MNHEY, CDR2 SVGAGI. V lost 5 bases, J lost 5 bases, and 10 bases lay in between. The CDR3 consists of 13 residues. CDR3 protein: CASSRGKDQPQHF. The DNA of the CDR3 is TGTGCCAGCAGTAGGGGAAAAGATCAGCCCCAGCATTTT.

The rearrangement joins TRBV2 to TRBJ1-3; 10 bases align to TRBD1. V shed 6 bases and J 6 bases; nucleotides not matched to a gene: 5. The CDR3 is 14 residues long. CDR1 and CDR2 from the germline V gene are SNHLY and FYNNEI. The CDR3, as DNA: TGTGCCAGCAGGGCGGGACAGGGGACAAACACCATATATTTT. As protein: CASRAGQGTNTIYF.

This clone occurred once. The CDR3 spells CASSSWGQGRYEQYF. Here the CDR3 DNA reads TGTGCCAGCAGCTCTTGGGGACAGGGCAGGTACGAGCAGTACTTC. The rearrangement links TRBV7-2 to TRBJ2-7; TRBD1 aligns across 9 bases. The CDR3 has 15 residues. Germline V gene sequence: CDR1 SGHTA, CDR2 FQGNSA. V shed 4 bases, J shed 4 bases, and the junction held 8 bases outside the gene matches.

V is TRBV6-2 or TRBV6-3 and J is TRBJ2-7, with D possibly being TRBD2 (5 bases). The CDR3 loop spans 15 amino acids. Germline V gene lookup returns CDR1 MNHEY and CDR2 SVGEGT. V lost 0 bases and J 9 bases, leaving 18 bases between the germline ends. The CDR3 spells CASSYSALAPGGQYF. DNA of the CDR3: TGTGCCAGCAGTTACTCGGCTTTAGCGCCAGGCGGGCAGTACTTC.

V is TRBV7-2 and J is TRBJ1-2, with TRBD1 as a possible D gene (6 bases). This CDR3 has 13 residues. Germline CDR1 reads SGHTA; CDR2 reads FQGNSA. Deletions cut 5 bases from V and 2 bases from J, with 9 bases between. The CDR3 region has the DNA TGTGCCAGCAGCCCCGACAGGAACTATGGCTACACCTTC. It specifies CASSPDRNYGYTF. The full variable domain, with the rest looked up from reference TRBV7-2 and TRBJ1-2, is GAGVSQSPSNKVTEKGKDVELRCDPISGHTALYWYRQSLGQGLEFLIYFQGNSAPDKSGLPSDRFSAERTGGSVSTLTIQRTQQEDSAVYLCASSPDRNYGYTFGSGTRLTVV.

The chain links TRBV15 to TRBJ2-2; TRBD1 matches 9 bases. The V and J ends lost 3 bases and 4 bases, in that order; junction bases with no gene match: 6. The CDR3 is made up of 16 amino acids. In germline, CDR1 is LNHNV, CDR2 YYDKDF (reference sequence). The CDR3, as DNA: TGTGCCACCAGCAGGCCGGGGACAGGGATCACCGGGGAGCTGTTTTTT. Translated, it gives CATSRPGTGITGELFF.

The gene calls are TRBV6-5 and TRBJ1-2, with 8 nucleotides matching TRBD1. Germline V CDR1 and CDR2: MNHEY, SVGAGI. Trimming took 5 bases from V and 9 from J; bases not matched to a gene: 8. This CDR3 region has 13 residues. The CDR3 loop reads CASSKSGQDRYTF. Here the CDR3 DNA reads TGTGCCAGCAGTAAATCGGGACAGGATCGCTACACCTTC.

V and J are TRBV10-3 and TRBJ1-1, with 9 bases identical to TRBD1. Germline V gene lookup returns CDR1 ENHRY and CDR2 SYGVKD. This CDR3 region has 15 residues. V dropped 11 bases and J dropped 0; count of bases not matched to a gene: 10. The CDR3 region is CALSRTGDLNTEAFF. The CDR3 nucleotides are TGTGCCCTCTCCCGGACAGGGGACTTGAACACTGAAGCTTTCTTT.

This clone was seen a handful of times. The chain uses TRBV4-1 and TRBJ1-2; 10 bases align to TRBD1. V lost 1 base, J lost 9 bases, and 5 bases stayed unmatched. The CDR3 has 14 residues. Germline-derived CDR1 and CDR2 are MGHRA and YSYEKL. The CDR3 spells CASSQGGTGERYTF. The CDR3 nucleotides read TGCGCCAGCAGCCAAGGGGGGACAGGGGAACGCTACACCTTC.

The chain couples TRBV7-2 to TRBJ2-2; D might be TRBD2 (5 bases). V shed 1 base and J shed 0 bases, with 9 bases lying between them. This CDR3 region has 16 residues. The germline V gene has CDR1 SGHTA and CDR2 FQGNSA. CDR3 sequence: CASSLVSGTNTGELFF. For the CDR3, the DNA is TGTGCCAGCAGCTTAGTCAGCGGAACGAACACCGGGGAGCTGTTTTTT.

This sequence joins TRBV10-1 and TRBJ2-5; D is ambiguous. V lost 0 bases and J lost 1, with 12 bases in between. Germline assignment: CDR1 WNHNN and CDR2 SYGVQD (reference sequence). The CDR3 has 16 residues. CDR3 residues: CASSESMAPGQETQYF. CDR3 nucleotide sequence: TGCGCCAGCAGTGAGTCGATGGCTCCTGGCCAAGAGACCCAGTACTTC.

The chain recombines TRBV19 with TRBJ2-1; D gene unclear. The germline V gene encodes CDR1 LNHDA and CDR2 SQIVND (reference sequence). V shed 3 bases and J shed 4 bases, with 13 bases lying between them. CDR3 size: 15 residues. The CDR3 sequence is CASSIGGVIYNEQFF. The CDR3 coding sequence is TGTGCCAGTAGTATCGGCGGTGTCATATACAATGAGCAGTTCTTC.

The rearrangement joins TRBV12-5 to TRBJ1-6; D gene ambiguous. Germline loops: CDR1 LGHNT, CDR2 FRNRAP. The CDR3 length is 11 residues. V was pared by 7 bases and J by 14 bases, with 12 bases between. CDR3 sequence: CASALSGTLHF. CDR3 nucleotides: TGTGCTAGTGCCCTATCGGGGACCCTCCACTTT.

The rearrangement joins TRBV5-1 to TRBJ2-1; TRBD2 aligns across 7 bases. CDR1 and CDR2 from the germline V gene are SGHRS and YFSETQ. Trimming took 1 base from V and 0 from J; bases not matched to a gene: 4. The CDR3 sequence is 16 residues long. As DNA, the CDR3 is TGCGCCAGCAGCTTGAGCGGGGAGAGCTCCTACAATGAGCAGTTCTTC. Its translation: CASSLSGESSYNEQFF.

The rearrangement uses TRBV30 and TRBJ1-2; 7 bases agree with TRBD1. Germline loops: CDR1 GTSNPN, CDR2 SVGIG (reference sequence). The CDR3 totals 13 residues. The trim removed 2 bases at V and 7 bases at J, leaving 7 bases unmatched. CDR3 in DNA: TGTGCCTGGAGTCCCACAGGGGTTCGTGGCTACACCTTC. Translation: CAWSPTGVRGYTF.

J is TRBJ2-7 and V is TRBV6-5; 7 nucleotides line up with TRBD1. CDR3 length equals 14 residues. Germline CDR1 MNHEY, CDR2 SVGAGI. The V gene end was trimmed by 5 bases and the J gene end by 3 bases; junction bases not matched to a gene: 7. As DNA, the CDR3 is TGTGCCAGCAGTCTGGACAGGACCGGCTACGAGCAGTACTTC. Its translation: CASSLDRTGYEQYF.

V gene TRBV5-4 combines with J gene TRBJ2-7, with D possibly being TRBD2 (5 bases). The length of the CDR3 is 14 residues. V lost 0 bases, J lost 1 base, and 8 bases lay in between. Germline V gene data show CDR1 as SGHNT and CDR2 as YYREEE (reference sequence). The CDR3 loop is CASSLVGESYEQYF. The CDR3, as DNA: TGTGCCAGCAGCTTGGTCGGGGAATCCTACGAGCAGTACTTC.

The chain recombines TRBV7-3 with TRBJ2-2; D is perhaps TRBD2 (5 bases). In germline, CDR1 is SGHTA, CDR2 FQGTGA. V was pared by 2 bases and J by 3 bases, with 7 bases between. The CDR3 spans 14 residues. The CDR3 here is CASSLYGDTGELFF. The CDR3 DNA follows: TGTGCCAGCAGCTTATACGGGGACACCGGGGAGCTGTTTTTT.

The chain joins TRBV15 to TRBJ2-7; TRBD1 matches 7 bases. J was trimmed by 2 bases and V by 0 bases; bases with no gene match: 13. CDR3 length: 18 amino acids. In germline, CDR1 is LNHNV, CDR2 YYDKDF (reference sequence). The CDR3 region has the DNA TGTGCCACCAGCAGAGAAGTGACGGAACAGGGGCGTACCTACGAGCAGTACTTC. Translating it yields CATSREVTEQGRTYEQYF. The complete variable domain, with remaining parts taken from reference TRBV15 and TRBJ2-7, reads DAMVIQNPRYQVTQFGKPVTLSCSQTLNHNVMYWYQQKSSQAPKLLFHYYDKDFNNEADTPDNFQSRRPNTSFCFLDIRSPGLGDTAMYLCATSREVTEQGRTYEQYFGPGTRLTVT.